This T cell receptor (beta chain) was profiled in a study of shared clonotypes between healthy human individuals. Terminally differentiated effector memory CD45RA+ cells were left out of the naive CD8 fraction, which was CD45RO-negative and positively selected for CCR7. Measured with immunoSEQ multiplex PCR; TCRdb has only the in-frame clones, and not every one. The sample lists 550,000 to 650,000 clones, roughly 96% occurring once. Germline CDR1 LNHNV, CDR2 YYDKDF (reference sequence). The CDR3 has 15 amino acids. Trimming removed 4 bases from V and 5 bases from J, with 14 bases in between. Sequencing input: naive CD8+ T cells sorted from blood. This clonotype originated in a woman aged 25 to 45 in good health. This chain joins TRBV15 and TRBJ2-2, with a tentative D call TRBD2 (6 bases). CDR3 DNA sequence: TGTGCCACCAGCATCTGGAGGGAGTGGACCGGGGAGCTGTTTTTT. Translation: CATSIWREWTGELFF.